This T cell receptor beta chain came from a study of ipilimumab plus nivolumab after autologous stem cell transplantation. The repertoire was sequenced with immunoSEQ multiplex PCR; TCRdb's copy has only in-frame clones and lacks some. Among 37,000 or so clones, 90% to 95% were seen once, and the ten largest hold under 0.95%. The CDR3 loop spans 15 amino acids. The V end lost 0 bases, the J end lost 1 base, and 7 bases lay between the germline ends. Per germline, CDR1 LNHNV and CDR2 YYDKDF (reference sequence). This TCR derives from a male donor with multiple myeloma. This specimen consisted of PBMCs, obtained in a trial of ipilimumab plus nivolumab as post-transplant consolidation. This chain connects TRBV15 to TRBJ1-3; D is uncertain. The DNA for the CDR3 is TGTGCCACCAGCAGAGATAAGGGATCTGGAAACACCATATATTTT. Its translation: CATSRDKGSGNTIYF. Full variable domain (rest looked up from reference TRBV15 and TRBJ1-3): DAMVIQNPRYQVTQFGKPVTLSCSQTLNHNVMYWYQQKSSQAPKLLFHYYDKDFNNEADTPDNFQSRRPNTSFCFLDIRSPGLGDTAMYLCATSRDKGSGNTIYFGEGSWLTVV.